This TCR beta chain was captured by sequencing in a study of T-cell reconstitution after alpha-beta-depleted transplantation in children. Notes on the study in general: In patients about two months after transplant, alpha-beta T cells reportedly arose from several hundred expanded graft clones. T-cell counts and diversity at one year post-transplant came mainly from newly produced T cells.

Unique molecular identifiers were incorporated when the TCRbeta library was constructed. One entry per CDR3 protein, called by TCRdb with MiXCR from the PCR reads. This table holds about 980,000 distinct CDR3 sequences, about 31% found once. This clonotype was detected a few times. Its antigen remains unknown. The V end lost 5 bases, the J end lost 1 base, and 11 bases lay between the germline ends. This CDR3 has 14 residues. The germline CDR1 and CDR2 sequences are MNHNS and SASEGT. J is TRBJ1-1 and V is TRBV6-1; no clear D. The origin of this receptor is a boy in the first two years of life who had a stem cell transplant for SCID, so the T cells may come from the graft donor. The starting material was PBMCs, mostly from graft donor cells, obtained 360 days after TCRalphabeta/CD19-depleted stem cell transplant. The chain's CDR3 is CASSSRQWNTEAFF. The CDR3 region has the DNA TGTGCCAGCAGTAGCCGGCAGTGGAACACTGAAGCTTTCTTT.